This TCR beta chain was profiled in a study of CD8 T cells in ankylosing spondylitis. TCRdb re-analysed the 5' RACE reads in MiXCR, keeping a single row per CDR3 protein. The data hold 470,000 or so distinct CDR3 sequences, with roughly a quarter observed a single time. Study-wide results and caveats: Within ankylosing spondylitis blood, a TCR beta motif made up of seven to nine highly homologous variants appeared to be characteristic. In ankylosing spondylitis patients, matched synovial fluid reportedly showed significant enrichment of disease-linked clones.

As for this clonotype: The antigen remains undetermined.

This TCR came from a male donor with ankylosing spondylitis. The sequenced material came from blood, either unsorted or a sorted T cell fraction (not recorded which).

Written as DNA, the CDR3 is TGTGCCAGCAGCCAATTGTTAGAGAGTGAGGCTTTCTTT. Its protein product is CASSQLLESEAFF. The gene calls are TRBV16 and TRBJ1-1; D is uncertain. The CDR3 runs 13 residues. The V gene's germline CDR1 is KGHSY and CDR2 FQNENV. V gave up 1 base and J gave up 11 bases, with 14 bases separating them. Full variable domain (missing parts from reference TRBV16 and TRBJ1-1): GEEVAQTPKHLVRGEGQKAKLYCAPIKGHSYVFWYQQVLKNEFKFLISFQNENVFDETGMPKERFSAKCLPNSPCSLEIQATKLEDSAVYFCASSQLLESEAFFGQGTRLTVV.